These 29 T cell receptor beta chains share one sample of origin, sequenced in a study of T cells in Graves' hyperthyroidism and ophthalmopathy. There were TCR beta CDR3 regions amplified from RNA transcripts. The TCR CDR3 first-round RT-PCR relied on the HTBI primer set. TCRdb used MiXCR to reprocess the multiplex PCR reads, holding one entry per CDR3 protein. Among a few hundred thousand distinct CDR3 sequences listed, 15% to 19% were seen once. The material sequenced was blood. The receptor source for this set is a woman in her 30s with Graves' hyperthyroidism.

This clonotype was observed at least ten times. The CDR3 bases are TGTGCCAGCAGCATACACCCCTACAGGGGGTCGAACACCGGGGAGCTGTTTTTT. The encoded protein is CASSIHPYRGSNTGELFF. The J gene is TRBJ2-2, the V gene TRBV7-3, with 8 nucleotides matching TRBD1. This CDR3 spans 18 amino acids. Germline V gives CDR1 SGHTA, CDR2 FQGTGA. Trimming cost V 5 bases and J 0 bases; bases outside gene matches: 11.

This clonotype appeared many times. The chain employs TRBV7-9 and TRBJ2-7; D might be TRBD1 (5 bases). Trimming took 1 base from V and 3 from J, leaving 10 bases between them. CDR1 is SEHNR and CDR2 is FQNEAQ in the germline V gene (reference sequence). CDR3 length: 14 residues. DNA for the CDR3: TGTGCCAGCAGCTTAGTGTCAGGGCACTACGAGCAGTACTTC. It specifies CASSLVSGHYEQYF.

The sample holds a few counts of this clonotype. This may be a read error: a much more frequent sequence differs by one nucleotide. V is TRBV2 and J is TRBJ2-7, with 7 bases lining up with TRBD1. Germline CDR1 SNHLY, CDR2 FYNNEI. Trimming at V came to 8 bases and at J to 7 bases, leaving 11 bases not matched to a gene. This CDR3 region has 13 residues. The CDR3 spells CASGVQGTGEQYF. CDR3 sequence (DNA): TGTGCCAGCGGCGTACAGGGGACGGGGGAGCAGTACTTC.

There are many counts of this clonotype. The chain links TRBV20-1 to TRBJ2-1; TRBD1 aligns across 9 bases. Per the germline V gene, CDR1 is DFQATT and CDR2 is SNEGSKA (reference sequence). J was trimmed by 3 bases and V by 1 base; bases with no gene match: 1. The CDR3 is made up of 14 amino acids. Here the CDR3 DNA reads TGCAGTGCTAGAGGACAGGGGGGCTACAATGAGCAGTTCTTC. Translating it yields CSARGQGGYNEQFF.

This chain connects TRBV2 to TRBJ1-6; TRBD1 agrees at 10 bases. J lost 8 bases, V lost 6 bases, and 10 bases had no gene match. CDR3 length: 16 amino acids. CDR1 and CDR2 (germline): SNHLY, FYNNEI. Written as DNA, the CDR3 is TGTGCCAGCAGCCAACCGGGACAGGGGTGGGATTCACCCCTCCACTTT. Amino acids: CASSQPGQGWDSPLHF.

This clonotype was recorded at least ten times. The chain couples TRBV20-1 to TRBJ2-1; D gene ambiguous. The CDR3 is 18 residues long. V lost 0 bases and J lost 0, with 18 bases in between. Per the germline V gene, CDR1 is DFQATT and CDR2 is SNEGSKA (reference sequence). The CDR3 nucleotides read TGCAGTGCTAGAGATCTCCCGAGAGCGACGAGCTCCTACAATGAGCAGTTCTTC. This gives the protein CSARDLPRATSSYNEQFF.

This clonotype has more than one count but fewer than ten. The genes are TRBV7-2 and TRBJ1-5; 8 nucleotides agree with TRBD1. The CDR3 contains 15 residues. CDR1 and CDR2 from the germline V gene are SGHTA and FQGNSA. The J segment lost 2 bases and the V segment lost 3 bases, leaving 3 bases of the junction unmatched. The CDR3 reads CASSFVTGGNQPQHF. DNA for the CDR3: TGTGCCAGCAGCTTCGTGACAGGGGGCAATCAGCCCCAGCATTTT.

This chain connects TRBV7-2 to TRBJ2-2; D is ambiguous. CDR3 length: 14 residues. V lost 1 base and J lost 6, with 9 bases in between. CDR1 SGHTA and CDR2 FQGNSA come from the germline V gene. The DNA for the CDR3 is TGTGCCAGCAGCTTAGACAAGGTCGCCGGGGAGCTGTTTTTT. This codes for CASSLDKVAGELFF.

V and J are TRBV6-1 and TRBJ2-7; D might be TRBD2 (5 bases). The germline V gene has CDR1 MNHNS and CDR2 SASEGT. This CDR3 is 15 amino acids long. Trimming left V 3 bases short and J 0 bases short, with 12 bases between. CDR3 in DNA: TGTGCCAGCAGTGATCTGTGGGAGAGCTCCTACGAGCAGTACTTC. It codes for CASSDLWESSYEQYF.

This sequence joins TRBV27 and TRBJ2-1, with D tentatively TRBD1 (5 bases). The CDR3 loop spans 15 amino acids. Germline V lookup: CDR1 MNHEY, CDR2 SMNVEV (reference sequence). The germline V and J ends were trimmed by 5 bases and 10 bases, with 21 bases remaining between them. The CDR3 spells CASSRTVDSLLEQFF. The DNA of the CDR3 is TGTGCCAGCAGTCGAACTGTCGACAGCCTGTTAGAGCAGTTCTTC.

This sequence joins TRBV19 and TRBJ1-1, with a tentative D call TRBD1 (5 bases). Per the germline V gene, CDR1 is LNHDA and CDR2 is SQIVND (reference sequence). The CDR3 has 12 amino acids. Trimming shortened V by 3 bases and J by 6 bases, and 8 bases separated the two germline ends. The CDR3 region has the DNA TGTGCCAGTAGTATGCCGGGGCCTGAAGCTTTCTTT. Encoded protein: CASSMPGPEAFF.

Many counts were recorded for this clonotype. The gene calls are TRBV6-1 and TRBJ2-7, with a possible D match to TRBD1 (5 bases). The germline V gene has CDR1 MNHNS and CDR2 SASEGT. The CDR3 length is 14 residues. V was trimmed by 5 bases and J by 3 bases, leaving 14 bases between them. CDR3 nucleotides: TGTGCCAGCAGTTCGACAGAGAGCCACTACGAGCAGTACTTC. It specifies CASSSTESHYEQYF.

This clonotype was observed a few times. The chain carries TRBV4-3 and TRBJ2-1; 11 bases fit TRBD2. Trimming took 2 bases from V and 1 from J; bases not matched to a gene: 7. Germline V gene sequence: CDR1 LGHNA, CDR2 YSLEER. This CDR3 spans 18 amino acids. The CDR3 reads CASSQRLAGFGSYNEQFF. DNA of the CDR3: TGCGCCAGCAGCCAAAGACTAGCGGGGTTTGGTTCCTACAATGAGCAGTTCTTC.

The chain couples TRBV18 to TRBJ2-2; D not certain. Germline V lookup: CDR1 KGHSH, CDR2 LQKENI. This CDR3 has 14 amino acids. V was pared by 1 base and J by 6 bases, with 9 bases between. The CDR3 sequence is CASSPRINSGELFF. In DNA, the CDR3 is TGTGCCAGCTCACCACGGATTAATTCCGGGGAGCTGTTTTTT.

This clonotype was counted many times. The chain has TRBV2 and TRBJ2-6; no definite D call. The CDR3 covers 14 residues. The V and J ends lost 4 bases and 2 bases respectively, with 6 bases between them. CDR1 and CDR2 (germline): SNHLY, FYNNEI. The CDR3 DNA follows: TGTGCCAGCAGTGCAGCGACTGGGGCCAACGTCCTGACTTTC. This translates into CASSAATGANVLTF. Combining the CDR3 with reference TRBV2 and TRBJ2-6 gives the whole variable domain EPEVTQTPSHQVTQMGQEVILRCVPISNHLYFYWYRQILGQKVEFLVSFYNNEISEKSEIFDDQFSVERPDGSNFTLKIRSTKLEDSAMYFCASSAATGANVLTFGAGSRLTVL.

The chain links TRBV7-9 to TRBJ2-2; 11 bases fit TRBD2. Germline trimming cut 1 base from V and 5 bases from J; bases unmatched to any gene: 6. The germline V gene has CDR1 SEHNR and CDR2 FQNEAQ (reference sequence). The CDR3 length is 17 residues. CDR3 nucleotides: TGTGCCAGCAGCTTAGACGGACTAGCGGGTAGAACCGGGGAGCTGTTTTTT. Residues: CASSLDGLAGRTGELFF.

This clonotype has only a few counts. The V and J genes are TRBV29-1 and TRBJ2-1; 7 nucleotides line up with TRBD2. Trimming at V came to 0 bases and at J to 0 bases, leaving 5 bases not matched to a gene. In germline, CDR1 is SQVTM, CDR2 ANQGSEA. The length of the CDR3 is 16 residues. The CDR3 sequence is CSVEDSKRGSYNEQFF. The CDR3 nucleotides are TGCAGCGTTGAAGATAGCAAGCGGGGCTCCTACAATGAGCAGTTCTTC.

Concerning this clonotype itself: This could be a read error, since a much larger clone is one nucleotide away. The V call is TRBV29-1, the J call TRBJ2-7; no clear D gene. CDR1 is SQVTM, CDR2 ANQGSEA, per germline. V was trimmed by 1 base and J by 5 bases, leaving 18 bases between them. The CDR3 is 15 amino acids. The CDR3 DNA is TGCAGCGTTGAAGGGAGTGGGGATTCGCTCCACGAGCAGTACTTC. Translation gives CSVEGSGDSLHEQYF.

This clonotype appeared many times. The V gene is TRBV13, the J gene TRBJ2-1; tentative D call: TRBD2 (6 bases). CDR1 is PRHDT, CDR2 FYEKMQ, per germline (reference sequence). The CDR3 extends over 20 amino acids. The ends were cut back, 3 bases at V and 5 bases at J, with 29 bases in the middle. The CDR3 DNA follows: TGTGCCAGCAGCTTGAGTAGGTTGGAGGGTTTGGGGGAGTTCAACAATGAGCAGTTCTTC. Protein: CASSLSRLEGLGEFNNEQFF.

This rearrangement joins TRBV28 to TRBJ2-3; 10 nucleotides agree with TRBD2. Germline lookup yields CDR1 MDHEN and CDR2 SYDVKM. Losses at the gene ends were 7 bases for V and 1 base for J; bases not matched to a gene: 8. CDR3 length: 16 amino acids. The CDR3 loop is CASMAPSGGGTDTQYF. CDR3 bases: TGTGCCAGCATGGCCCCTAGCGGGGGAGGCACAGATACGCAGTATTTT.

The V call is TRBV2, the J call TRBJ2-7, with a possible D match to TRBD1 (6 bases). CDR3 length: 14 amino acids. V was trimmed by 2 bases and J by 6 bases, leaving 14 bases between them. CDR1 is SNHLY and CDR2 is FYNNEI in the germline V gene. The DNA for the CDR3 is TGTGCCAGCAGTGAAAACAGGGATTCCGTCGAGCAGTACTTC. Encoded protein: CASSENRDSVEQYF.

In this sample, this clonotype turned up many times. J is TRBJ2-2 and V is TRBV9; no definite D call. The CDR3 is made up of 14 amino acids. The V and J ends lost 4 bases and 7 bases respectively, with 14 bases between them. CDR1 and CDR2 (germline): SGDLS, YYNGEE. CDR3 region: CASSPDGLGGELFF. The DNA for the CDR3 is TGTGCCAGCAGCCCAGACGGGTTGGGCGGGGAGCTGTTTTTT.

The chain joins TRBV30 to TRBJ2-7, with TRBD1 identical over 9 bases. The CDR3 is 12 amino acids. Germline V lookup: CDR1 GTSNPN, CDR2 SVGIG (reference sequence). Trimming at V came to 5 bases and at J to 6 bases, leaving 5 bases not matched to a gene. In DNA, the CDR3 is TGTGCCTGGTTAGGACAGGGGCTCGAGCAGTACTTC. Translating it yields CAWLGQGLEQYF.

This clonotype was recorded a few times. V and J are TRBV6-2 or TRBV6-3 and TRBJ2-7; D unclear. Germline CDR1 and CDR2: MNHEY and SVGEGT. Trimming cost V 2 bases and J 2 bases, with 7 bases left between them. This CDR3 is built from 13 residues. CDR3 in amino acids: CASSYEEAYEQYF. The CDR3 nucleotides read TGTGCCAGCAGTTACGAGGAAGCCTACGAGCAGTACTTC.

This clonotype has a handful of counts. The chain has TRBV7-3 and TRBJ1-4; D not resolved. Germline-derived CDR1 and CDR2 are SGHTA and FQGTGA. CDR3 size: 15 residues. V lost 5 bases to trimming and J lost 6 bases, with 16 bases between them. DNA of the CDR3: TGTGCCAGCAGCCCAGCTACGGGATTTGATGAAAAACTGTTTTTT. This translates into CASSPATGFDEKLFF.

This clonotype was detected ten times or more. V is TRBV27 and J is TRBJ2-5, with a possible D match to TRBD2 (6 bases). Per the germline V gene, CDR1 is MNHEY and CDR2 is SMNVEV (reference sequence). The CDR3 covers 14 residues. V was trimmed by 5 bases and J by 2 bases, leaving 12 bases between them. CDR3 coding DNA: TGTGCCAGCAGTAACAGTGGGGGGCAAGAGACCCAGTACTTC. Its translation is CASSNSGGQETQYF.

V is TRBV24-1 and J is TRBJ1-2; D unclear. Germline values: CDR1 KGHDR, CDR2 SFDVKD. The CDR3 extends over 13 amino acids. V lost 1 base, J lost 5 bases, and 7 bases lay in between. CDR3 DNA: TGTGCCACCAGTGATTTTTCGGGTTATGGCTACACCTTC. It translates to CATSDFSGYGYTF.

This clonotype was counted many times. The V call is TRBV7-9, the J call TRBJ2-5; TRBD2 might be the D (6 bases). This CDR3 comprises 15 residues. The germline V gene encodes CDR1 SEHNR and CDR2 FQNEAQ (reference sequence). The V end was cut by 3 bases, the J end by 0 bases, with 11 bases between. CDR3 region: CASSFGSGNQETQYF. CDR3 sequence (DNA): TGTGCCAGCAGCTTTGGTAGCGGAAACCAAGAGACCCAGTACTTC. The full variable domain, completed using reference TRBV7-9 and TRBJ2-5, is DTGVSQNPRHKITKRGQNVTFRCDPISEHNRLYWYRQTLGQGPEFLTYFQNEAQLEKSRLLSDRFSAERPKGSFSTLEIQRTEQGDSAMYLCASSFGSGNQETQYFGPGTRLLVL.

In its sample, this clonotype was seen many times. This sequence joins TRBV2 and TRBJ1-2, with 11 bases lining up with TRBD1. The trim removed 1 base at V and 7 bases at J, leaving 5 bases unmatched. The length of the CDR3 is 15 residues. Germline assignment: CDR1 SNHLY and CDR2 FYNNEI. The chain's CDR3 is CASSEEQDRGLGYTF. CDR3 bases: TGTGCCAGCAGTGAAGAGCAGGACAGGGGGCTTGGCTACACCTTC.